This T cell receptor (beta chain) came from a study of technical replicates of blood from a handful of donors. The method was immunoSEQ multiplex PCR; TCRdb's version includes in-frame clones alone and lacks a portion of them. This table has 50,000 to 65,000 clones, 90% to 95% appearing once. Germline CDR1 SGHVS, CDR2 FQNEAQ. Trimming took 10 bases from V and 7 from J; bases not matched to a gene: 7. CDR3 length equals 13 residues. Source material: PBMCs. The sequence was obtained from a human donor in good health. Some clones in this sample may be carry-over from other donors' samples. V is TRBV7-8 and J is TRBJ2-1, with 10 bases lining up with TRBD2. CDR3 coding DNA: TGTGCCACCACGAAGCGGGAGGGGAATGAGCAGTTCTTC. Amino acid sequence: CATTKREGNEQFF.